Only one count was recorded for the clone carrying this TCR beta chain. Its antigen remains unknown. This entry is derived from a study of cytotoxic CD8 clonotypes in ibrutinib-treated CLL. In the study overall: The authors obtained response samples at a median of approximately 11 months of treatment, range 6 to 36.

Some clones are missing from TCRdb's copy, which holds only in-frame ones; the method was immunoSEQ multiplex PCR. Here the sample spans about 300,000 clones, 60% to 80% being singletons. Overall study results and limits: The times at which samples were taken varied between sustained-remission and progressing patients.

PBMCs that had been cryopreserved were the source of about 2 micrograms of genomic DNA for TCR beta libraries. The clonotype comes from a human donor with chronic lymphocytic leukemia. The input for sequencing was PBMCs, taken at disease progression, from a patient treated with ibrutinib.

The CDR3 nucleotides read TGTGCCAGCAGCCCAGTAGGAACGGCTACGCAGTATTTT. Translating gives CASSPVGTATQYF. The J gene is TRBJ2-3, the V gene TRBV7-9; unclear D gene. V dropped 5 bases and J dropped 8 bases, with 14 bases sitting between them. Germline V gene sequence: CDR1 SEHNR, CDR2 FQNEAQ (reference sequence). CDR3 size: 13 residues.